The next 19 T cell receptor beta chains were all read from a single sample in a study of blood T cells in healthy people across ages. A second PCR, run for 7 to 11 cycles, used a sample-barcoded 5' primer plus a J-beta primer mix. TCRdb fed the 5' RACE reads into MiXCR, producing one record per CDR3 protein. The profile shows roughly 1.5 million distinct CDR3 sequences, 35% to 45% of them singletons. The sequenced sample consisted of blood. These receptors all stem from a woman between 18 and 30 years old in good health.

V and J are TRBV28 and TRBJ2-1; 8 nucleotides agree with TRBD2. Trimming at V came to 2 bases and at J to 3 bases, leaving 6 bases not matched to a gene. Germline V gene sequence: CDR1 MDHEN, CDR2 SYDVKM. The CDR3 is made up of 16 amino acids. DNA for the CDR3: TGTGCCAGCAGTTTACCTAGCGGGCGTGGCTACAATGAGCAGTTCTTC. Protein sequence: CASSLPSGRGYNEQFF. Variable domain in full (rest from reference TRBV28 and TRBJ2-1): DVKVTQSSRYLVKRTGEKVFLECVQDMDHENMFWYRQDPGLGLRLIYFSYDVKMKEKGDIPEGYSVSREKKERFSLILESASTNQTSMYLCASSLPSGRGYNEQFFGPGTRLTVL.

This clonotype was observed a few times. V gene TRBV29-1 combines with J gene TRBJ1-1; possible D gene TRBD1, 5 bases. Looked up from germline, CDR1 is SQVTM and CDR2 is ANQGSEA. The CDR3 has 16 amino acids. Trimming left V 6 bases short and J 3 bases short, with 23 bases between. CDR3 residues: CSVGGVGPRGDTEAFF. CDR3 in DNA: TGCAGCGTGGGCGGGGTGGGACCCCGAGGGGACACTGAAGCTTTCTTT. The complete variable domain, with remaining parts taken from reference TRBV29-1 and TRBJ1-1, reads SAVISQKPSRDICQRGTSLTIQCQVDSQVTMMFWYRQQPGQSLTLIATANQGSEATYESGFVIDKFPISRPNLTFSTLTVSNMSPEDSSIYLCSVGGVGPRGDTEAFFGQGTRLTVV.

The chain is built from TRBV28 and TRBJ2-4; TRBD2 aligns across 9 bases. The germline gives CDR1 MDHEN, CDR2 SYDVKM. The J segment lost 7 bases and the V segment lost 7 bases, leaving 8 bases of the junction unmatched. The CDR3 spans 14 residues. CDR3 coding DNA: TGTGCCAGCATTGACGCGGGGGGGAGTAACATTCAGTACTTC. It translates to CASIDAGGSNIQYF.

This clonotype was found many times. A read error may be the cause here, since a much bigger clone is one base away. This chain links TRBV7-2 with TRBJ2-5; unclear D gene. Trimming pared 2 bases from V and 11 bases from J, leaving 9 bases between. The germline V gene has CDR1 SGHTA and CDR2 FQGNSA. The CDR3 consists of 11 residues. The CDR3 bases are TGTGCCAGCAGCTTAAGGGTTGAGCAGTACTTC. As protein: CASSLRVEQYF.

Points on this clonotype: Germline and junction disagree at one end, which may indicate a read error. The chain joins TRBV6-5 to TRBJ2-5; 7 nucleotides line up with TRBD2. Germline-derived CDR1 and CDR2 are MNHEY and SVGAGI. The CDR3 runs 14 residues. The CDR3 nucleotides read TGTGCCAGCTCGAGACTAGCCCTCCAAGAGACCCGGTACTTC. Protein product: CASSRLALQETRYF.

This clonotype showed up just a few times. The rearrangement links TRBV9 to TRBJ2-7, with TRBD1 matching 7 bases. Per the germline V gene, CDR1 is SGDLS and CDR2 is YYNGEE. This CDR3 contains 15 residues. V lost 0 bases and J lost 2; bases outside the gene matches: 5. CDR3 sequence (DNA): TGTGCCAGCAGCGTAGGCTCCGGGACAGCCTACGAGCAGTACTTC. Its translation: CASSVGSGTAYEQYF.

This clonotype turned up a few times. The rearrangement uses TRBV24-1 and TRBJ2-1; 10 bases fit TRBD2. V lost 2 bases, J lost 4 bases, and 7 bases stayed unmatched. CDR1 is KGHDR, CDR2 SFDVKD, per germline. The CDR3 spans 17 residues. In DNA, the CDR3 is TGTGCCACCAGTGATTCACTAGCGGGGCTGATATACAATGAGCAGTTCTTC. This sequence encodes CATSDSLAGLIYNEQFF.

V and J are TRBV7-2 and TRBJ2-5; D could derive from TRBD1 or TRBD2 (5 bases each). CDR1 and CDR2 (germline): SGHTA, FQGNSA. This CDR3 spans 15 amino acids. Deletions cut 7 bases from V and 9 bases from J, with 24 bases between. CDR3 coding DNA: TGTGCCAGCACCGGGACCAGCGGAGCCCCCAGACCCCAGTACTTC. Its protein is CASTGTSGAPRPQYF.

This clonotype was counted between two and nine times. The chain has TRBV20-1 and TRBJ1-1; perhaps TRBD1 as D (5 bases). The germline V gene encodes CDR1 DFQATT and CDR2 SNEGSKA (reference sequence). V gave up 2 bases and J gave up 5 bases, with 12 bases separating them. The CDR3 runs to 13 residues. CDR3: CSARQTWGTEAFF. CDR3 nucleotide sequence: TGCAGTGCTAGACAGACCTGGGGGACTGAAGCTTTCTTT.

The chain has TRBV30 and TRBJ2-5; the D is unclear. TRBJ2-7 explains the end of the DNA better; the J call may be wrong. Germline loops: CDR1 GTSNPN, CDR2 SVGIG (reference sequence). The CDR3 spans 14 residues. This chain's CDR3 is CAWIDRSYPYEQYF. For the CDR3, the DNA is TGTGCCTGGATTGACCGAAGTTACCCCTACGAGCAGTACTTC.

The chain uses TRBV10-1 and TRBJ2-1; D is undetermined. The CDR3 totals 14 residues. Germline V gene sequence: CDR1 WNHNN, CDR2 SYGVQD (reference sequence). V dropped 4 bases and J dropped 5 bases, with 12 bases sitting between them. This chain's CDR3 is CASSGTRPNNEQFF. CDR3 coding DNA: TGCGCCAGCAGTGGAACAAGGCCGAACAATGAGCAGTTCTTC.

This chain links TRBV24-1 with TRBJ1-5; D is ambiguous. The V end was cut by 3 bases, the J end by 4 bases, with 3 bases between. Germline loops: CDR1 KGHDR, CDR2 SFDVKD. The CDR3 length is 12 residues. Here the CDR3 reads CATSDLNQPQHF. The DNA for the CDR3 is TGTGCCACCAGTGATCTTAATCAGCCCCAGCATTTT.

The chain employs TRBV20-1 and TRBJ1-3; TRBD1 might be the D (5 bases). Germline V gene lookup returns CDR1 DFQATT and CDR2 SNEGSKA (reference sequence). Trimming pared 4 bases from V and 3 bases from J, leaving 13 bases between. The CDR3 totals 14 residues. The CDR3 is CSATSREFGNTIYF. The CDR3 DNA is TGCAGTGCTACGAGCAGGGAGTTTGGAAACACCATATATTTT.

V usage is TRBV7-9 and J usage is TRBJ2-3; possible D gene TRBD1, 5 bases. Looked up from germline, CDR1 is SEHNR and CDR2 is FQNEAQ (reference sequence). This CDR3 has 14 residues. Deletions cut 8 bases from V and 3 bases from J, with 15 bases between. CDR3: CASETRGETDTQYF. The CDR3 DNA follows: TGTGCCAGCGAAACAAGGGGTGAAACAGATACGCAGTATTTT.

This clonotype was seen many times. This clone may be a read error of a much larger clone one base away. This chain joins TRBV11-1 and TRBJ2-1; a weak D match, TRBD2 (5 bases). This CDR3 is 15 amino acids long. From germline, CDR1 is SGHAT and CDR2 FQDESV (reference sequence). Trimming took 4 bases from V and 4 from J, leaving 14 bases between them. For the CDR3, the DNA is TGTGCCAGCAGCTCCGGACGAGCGGCGTACAATGAGCAGTTCTTC. Its protein product is CASSSGRAAYNEQFF. Complete variable domain (other parts from reference TRBV11-1 and TRBJ2-1): EAEVAQSPRYKITEKSQAVAFWCDPISGHATLYWYRQILGQGPELLVQFQDESVVDDSQLPKDRFSAERLKGVDSTLKIQPAELGDSAMYLCASSSGRAAYNEQFFGPGTRLTVL.

CDR3: CSAPSAGMNTEAFF. The DNA for the CDR3 is TGCAGTGCCCCCTCCGCTGGCATGAACACTGAAGCTTTCTTT. The chain is built from TRBV20-1 and TRBJ1-1, with D uncertain. Germline V CDR1 and CDR2: DFQATT, SNEGSKA (reference sequence). This CDR3 comprises 14 residues. Trimming shortened V by 6 bases and J by 0 bases, and 14 bases separated the two germline ends.

The chain joins TRBV6-2 or TRBV6-3 to TRBJ2-1; TRBD2 aligns across 7 bases. J was trimmed by 5 bases and V by 4 bases; bases with no gene match: 8. The CDR3 covers 15 residues. Per germline, CDR1 MNHEY and CDR2 SVGEGT. The CDR3 loop is CASSWTRTIDNEQFF. The CDR3 nucleotides are TGTGCCAGCAGTTGGACTAGGACTATCGACAATGAGCAGTTCTTC.

This clonotype turned up a few times. This chain links TRBV10-3 with TRBJ1-2; TRBD1 matches 10 bases. The CDR3 consists of 16 residues. J was trimmed by 4 bases and V by 10 bases; bases with no gene match: 15. The V gene's germline CDR1 is ENHRY and CDR2 SYGVKD. CDR3 sequence reads: CATAPGQGIPIYGYTF. CDR3 DNA sequence: TGTGCCACGGCACCGGGACAGGGGATTCCCATCTATGGCTACACCTTC.

The genes are TRBV2 and TRBJ1-4, with TRBD1 identical over 7 bases. The ends lost 0 bases at V and 2 bases at J; junction bases unmatched: 0. CDR3 length equals 15 residues. The germline V gene encodes CDR1 SNHLY and CDR2 FYNNEI. CDR3 nucleotide sequence: TGTGCCAGCAGTGAAGCGGGACAGACTAATGAAAAACTGTTTTTT. Translating it yields CASSEAGQTNEKLFF.